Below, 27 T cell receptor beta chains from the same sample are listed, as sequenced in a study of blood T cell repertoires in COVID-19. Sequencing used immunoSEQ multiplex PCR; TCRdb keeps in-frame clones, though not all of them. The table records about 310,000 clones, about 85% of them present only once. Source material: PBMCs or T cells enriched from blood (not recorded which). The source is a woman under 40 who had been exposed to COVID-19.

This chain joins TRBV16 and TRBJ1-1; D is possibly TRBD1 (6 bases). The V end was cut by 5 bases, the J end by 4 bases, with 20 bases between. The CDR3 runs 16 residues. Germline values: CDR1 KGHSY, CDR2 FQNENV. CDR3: CASSLRGRAGRTEAFF. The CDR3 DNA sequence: TGTGCCAGCAGCTTAAGGGGGAGAGCGGGGCGCACTGAAGCTTTCTTT.

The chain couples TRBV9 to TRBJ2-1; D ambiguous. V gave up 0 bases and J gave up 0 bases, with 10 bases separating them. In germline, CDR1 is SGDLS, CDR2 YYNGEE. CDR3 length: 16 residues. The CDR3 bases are TGTGCCAGCAGCGTAGTCGGAGTTAGCTCCTACAATGAGCAGTTCTTC. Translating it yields CASSVVGVSSYNEQFF.

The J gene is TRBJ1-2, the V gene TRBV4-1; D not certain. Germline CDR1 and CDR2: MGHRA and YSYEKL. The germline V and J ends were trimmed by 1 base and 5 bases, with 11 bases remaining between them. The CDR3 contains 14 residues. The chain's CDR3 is CASSQGQATYGYTF. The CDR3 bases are TGCGCCAGCAGCCAAGGTCAGGCCACTTATGGCTACACCTTC.

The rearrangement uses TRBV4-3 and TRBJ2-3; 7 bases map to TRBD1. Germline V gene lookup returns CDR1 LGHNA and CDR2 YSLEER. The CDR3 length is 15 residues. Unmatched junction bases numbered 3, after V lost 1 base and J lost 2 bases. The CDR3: CASSQADRATDTQYF. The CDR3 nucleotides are TGCGCCAGCAGCCAAGCTGACAGGGCCACAGATACGCAGTATTTT.

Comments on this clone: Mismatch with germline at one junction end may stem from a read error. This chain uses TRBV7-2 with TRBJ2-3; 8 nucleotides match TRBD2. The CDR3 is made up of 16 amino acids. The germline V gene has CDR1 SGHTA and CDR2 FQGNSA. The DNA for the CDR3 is TGTGCCAGCAGCCTTCGTTCGGCGGGGGGCACGGATACGCAGTATTTT. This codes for CASSLRSAGGTDTQYF.

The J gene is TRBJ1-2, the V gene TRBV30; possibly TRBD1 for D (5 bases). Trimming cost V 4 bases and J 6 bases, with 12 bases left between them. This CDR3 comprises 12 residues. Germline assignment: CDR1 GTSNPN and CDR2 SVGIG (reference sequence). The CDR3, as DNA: TGTGCCTGGAACCCAGTCAGGGATGGCTACACCTTC. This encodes CAWNPVRDGYTF.

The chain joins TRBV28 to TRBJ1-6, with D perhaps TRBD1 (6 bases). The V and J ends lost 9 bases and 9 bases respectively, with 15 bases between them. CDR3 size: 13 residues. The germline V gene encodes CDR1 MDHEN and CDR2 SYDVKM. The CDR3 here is CASQYREGSPLHF. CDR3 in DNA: TGTGCCAGTCAGTACAGGGAAGGTTCACCCCTCCACTTT.

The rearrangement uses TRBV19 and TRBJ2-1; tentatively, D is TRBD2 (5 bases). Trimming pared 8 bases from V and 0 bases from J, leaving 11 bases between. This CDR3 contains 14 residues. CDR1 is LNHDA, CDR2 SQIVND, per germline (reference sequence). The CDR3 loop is CASGGLVSYNEQFF. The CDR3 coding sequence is TGTGCCAGTGGAGGACTCGTCTCCTACAATGAGCAGTTCTTC.

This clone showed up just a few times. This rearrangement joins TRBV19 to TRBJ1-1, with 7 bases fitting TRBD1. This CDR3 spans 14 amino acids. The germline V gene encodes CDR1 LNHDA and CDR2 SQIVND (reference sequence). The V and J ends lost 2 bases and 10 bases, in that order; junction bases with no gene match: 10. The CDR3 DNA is TGTGCCAGTAGTATAACAGGGGTTTCCGGAGGAGCTTTCTTT. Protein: CASSITGVSGGAFF.

The CDR3 bases are TGTGCCAGCAGGACAGTACCCTTACACGAGCAGTACTTC. Its translation: CASRTVPLHEQYF. The chain uses TRBV28 and TRBJ2-7; D might be TRBD1 (5 bases). The germline V and J ends were trimmed by 6 bases and 5 bases, with 14 bases remaining between them. The CDR3 has 13 amino acids. Germline lookup yields CDR1 MDHEN and CDR2 SYDVKM.

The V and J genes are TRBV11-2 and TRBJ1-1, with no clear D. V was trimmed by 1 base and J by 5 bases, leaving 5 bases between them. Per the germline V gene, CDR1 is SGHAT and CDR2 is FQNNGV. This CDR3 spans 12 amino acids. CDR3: CASSLVGTEAFF. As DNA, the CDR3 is TGTGCCAGCAGCTTAGTCGGGACTGAAGCTTTCTTT. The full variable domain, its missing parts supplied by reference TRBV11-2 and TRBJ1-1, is EAGVAQSPRYKIIEKRQSVAFWCNPISGHATLYWYQQILGQGPKLLIQFQNNGVVDDSQLPKDRFSAERLKGVDSTLKIQPAKLEDSAVYLCASSLVGTEAFFGQGTRLTVV.

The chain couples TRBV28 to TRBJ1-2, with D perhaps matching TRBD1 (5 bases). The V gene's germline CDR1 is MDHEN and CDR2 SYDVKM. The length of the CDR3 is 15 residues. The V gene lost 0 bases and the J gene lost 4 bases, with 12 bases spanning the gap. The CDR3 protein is CASSLWQGLSYGYTF. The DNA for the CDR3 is TGTGCCAGCAGTTTATGGCAGGGCCTCTCCTATGGCTACACCTTC.

The CDR3 DNA is TGTGCCAGCAGCTCCGGGACTAGCTACGAGCAGTACTTC. This gives the protein CASSSGTSYEQYF. The gene calls are TRBV7-2 and TRBJ2-7, with 8 positions matching TRBD2. The CDR3 consists of 13 residues. Germline V gene lookup returns CDR1 SGHTA and CDR2 FQGNSA. V lost 4 bases to trimming and J lost 3 bases; unmatched junction nucleotides: 2. Using reference TRBV7-2 and TRBJ2-7 for the parts outside the CDR3, the full variable domain is GAGVSQSPSNKVTEKGKDVELRCDPISGHTALYWYRQSLGQGLEFLIYFQGNSAPDKSGLPSDRFSAERTGGSVSTLTIQRTQQEDSAVYLCASSSGTSYEQYFGPGTRLTVT.

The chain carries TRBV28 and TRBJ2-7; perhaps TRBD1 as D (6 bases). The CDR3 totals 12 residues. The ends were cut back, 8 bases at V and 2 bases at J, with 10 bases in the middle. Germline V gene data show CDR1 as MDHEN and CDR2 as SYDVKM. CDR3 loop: CASLGQTYEQYF. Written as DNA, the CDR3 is TGTGCCAGCTTAGGACAGACCTACGAGCAGTACTTC.

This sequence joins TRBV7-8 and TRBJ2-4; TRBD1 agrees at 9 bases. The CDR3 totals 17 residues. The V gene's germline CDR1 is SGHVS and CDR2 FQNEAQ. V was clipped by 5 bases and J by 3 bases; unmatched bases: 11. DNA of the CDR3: TGTGCCAGCAGCGCTTACGACAGGGGGAGGTACAAAAACATTCAGTACTTC. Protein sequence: CASSAYDRGRYKNIQYF.

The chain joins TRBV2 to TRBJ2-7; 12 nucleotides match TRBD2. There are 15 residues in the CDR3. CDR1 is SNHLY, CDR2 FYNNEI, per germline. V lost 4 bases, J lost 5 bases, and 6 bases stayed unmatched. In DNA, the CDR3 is TGTGCCAGCAGTGGAGCTAGCGGGGGGGTCGACGAGCAGTACTTC. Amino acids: CASSGASGGVDEQYF.

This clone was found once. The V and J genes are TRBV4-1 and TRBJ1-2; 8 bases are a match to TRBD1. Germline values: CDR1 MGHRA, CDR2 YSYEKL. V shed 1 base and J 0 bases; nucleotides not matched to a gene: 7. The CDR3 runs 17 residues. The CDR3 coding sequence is TGCGCCAGCAGCCAAGGAGACAGGGGAAAAGCTAACTATGGCTACACCTTC. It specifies CASSQGDRGKANYGYTF.

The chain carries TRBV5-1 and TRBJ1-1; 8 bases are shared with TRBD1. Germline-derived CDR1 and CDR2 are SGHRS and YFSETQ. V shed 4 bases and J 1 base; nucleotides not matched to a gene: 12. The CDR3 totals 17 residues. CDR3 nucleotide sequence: TGCGCCAGCAGCGAGACGCAGGGGGCGAGAAGGAACACTGAAGCTTTCTTT. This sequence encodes CASSETQGARRNTEAFF.

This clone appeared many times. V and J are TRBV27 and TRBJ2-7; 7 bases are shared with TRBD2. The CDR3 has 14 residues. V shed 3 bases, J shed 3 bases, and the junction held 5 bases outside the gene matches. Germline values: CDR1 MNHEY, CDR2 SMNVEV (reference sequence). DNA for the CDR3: TGTGCCAGCAGTTTCATCGGGGGGAACTACGAGCAGTACTTC. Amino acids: CASSFIGGNYEQYF.

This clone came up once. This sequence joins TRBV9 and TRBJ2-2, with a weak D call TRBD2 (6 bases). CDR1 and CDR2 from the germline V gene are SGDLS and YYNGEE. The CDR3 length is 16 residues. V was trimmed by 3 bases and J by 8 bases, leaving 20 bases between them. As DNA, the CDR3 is TGTGCCAGCAGCGCGCGAGGGACTTTTGAGCCGGGGGAGCTGTTTTTT. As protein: CASSARGTFEPGELFF.

CDR3 residues: CASSTRSTTNEKLFF. Written as DNA, the CDR3 is TGTGCCAGCAGTACCCGAAGCACAACTAATGAAAAACTGTTTTTT. The chain combines TRBV6-5 with TRBJ1-4; no clear D. CDR3 length equals 15 residues. V was shortened by 5 bases and J by 0 bases, with 10 bases between the two germline ends. Per the germline V gene, CDR1 is MNHEY and CDR2 is SVGAGI.

The CDR3 is CATSRDSAPGYYGYTF. The CDR3 DNA sequence: TGTGCCACCAGCAGAGACAGTGCCCCAGGGTATTATGGCTACACCTTC. The chain joins TRBV15 to TRBJ1-2; a possible D gene is TRBD1 (5 bases). The V and J ends lost 0 bases and 5 bases respectively, with 16 bases between them. Looked up from germline, CDR1 is LNHNV and CDR2 is YYDKDF (reference sequence). This CDR3 has 16 amino acids.

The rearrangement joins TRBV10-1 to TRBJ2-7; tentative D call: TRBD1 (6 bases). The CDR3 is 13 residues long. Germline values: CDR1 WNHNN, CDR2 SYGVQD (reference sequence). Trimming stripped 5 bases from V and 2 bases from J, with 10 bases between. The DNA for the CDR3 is TGCGCCAGCAGTAAGGCAGGGGCCTACGAGCAGTACTTC. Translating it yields CASSKAGAYEQYF.

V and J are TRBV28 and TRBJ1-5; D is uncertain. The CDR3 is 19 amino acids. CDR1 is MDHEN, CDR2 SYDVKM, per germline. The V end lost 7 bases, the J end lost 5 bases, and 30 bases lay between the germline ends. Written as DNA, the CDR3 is TGTGCCAGCAAGCCCCAAAGACCCTCCTTACGGGGAAGGGATCAGCCCCAGCATTTT. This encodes CASKPQRPSLRGRDQPQHF. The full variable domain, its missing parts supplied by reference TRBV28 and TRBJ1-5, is DVKVTQSSRYLVKRTGEKVFLECVQDMDHENMFWYRQDPGLGLRLIYFSYDVKMKEKGDIPEGYSVSREKKERFSLILESASTNQTSMYLCASKPQRPSLRGRDQPQHFGDGTRLSIL.

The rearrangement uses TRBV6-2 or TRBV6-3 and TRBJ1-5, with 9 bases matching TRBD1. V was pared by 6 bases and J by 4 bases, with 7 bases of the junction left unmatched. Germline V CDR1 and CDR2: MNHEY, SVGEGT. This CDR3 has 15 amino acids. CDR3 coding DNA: TGTGCCAGCAGCCGGACAGGGGACAGAAATCAGCCCCAGCATTTT. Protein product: CASSRTGDRNQPQHF.

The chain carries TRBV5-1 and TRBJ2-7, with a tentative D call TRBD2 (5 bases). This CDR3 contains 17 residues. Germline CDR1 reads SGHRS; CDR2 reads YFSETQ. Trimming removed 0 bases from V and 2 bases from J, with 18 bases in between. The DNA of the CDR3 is TGCGCCAGCAGCTTGGCCAATTTAGCGTACCAAACCTACGAGCAGTACTTC. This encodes CASSLANLAYQTYEQYF. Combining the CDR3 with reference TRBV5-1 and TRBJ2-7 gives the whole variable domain KAGVTQTPRYLIKTRGQQVTLSCSPISGHRSVSWYQQTPGQGLQFLFEYFSETQRNKGNFPGRFSGRQFSNSRSEMNVSTLELGDSALYLCASSLANLAYQTYEQYFGPGTRLTVT.

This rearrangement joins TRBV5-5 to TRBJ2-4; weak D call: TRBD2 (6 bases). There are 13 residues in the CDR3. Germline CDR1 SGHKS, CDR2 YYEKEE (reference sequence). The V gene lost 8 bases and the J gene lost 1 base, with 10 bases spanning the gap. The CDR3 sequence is CASSGGAKNIQYF. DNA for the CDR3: TGTGCCAGTAGCGGAGGGGCCAAAAACATTCAGTACTTC.